Below, 27 T cell receptor beta chains from the same sample are listed, as sequenced in a study of cytomegalovirus exposure and HLA in healthy donors. The primer mix had 60 Vbeta and 13 Jbeta primers. Clones were read by immunoSEQ multiplex PCR, and TCRdb kept only the in-frame ones, dropping some. Of 150,000 to 200,000 clones in the sample, approximately 72% were seen once. The sample was PBMCs. These receptors all stem from a human donor in good health.

The chain joins TRBV4-3 to TRBJ1-1; D uncertain. The CDR3 is 16 residues long. Trimming took 0 bases from V and 0 from J, leaving 11 bases between them. Germline CDR1 LGHNA, CDR2 YSLEER. This chain's CDR3 is CASSQDWRVVNTEAFF. In DNA, the CDR3 is TGCGCCAGCAGCCAAGATTGGAGGGTGGTGAACACTGAAGCTTTCTTT.

The J gene is TRBJ2-5, the V gene TRBV7-3; TRBD2 aligns across 9 bases. The J call may be wrong; the DNA end is better matched by TRBJ2-7. CDR3 length: 13 residues. Germline lookup yields CDR1 SGHTA and CDR2 FQGTGA. DNA of the CDR3: TGTGCCAGCAGCCTAGCGGGGCCCTACGAGCAGTACTTC. Translated: CASSLAGPYEQYF.

The chain is built from TRBV5-6 and TRBJ1-2, with D uncertain. Germline values: CDR1 SGHDT, CDR2 YYEEEE. The germline V and J ends were trimmed by 4 bases and 8 bases, with 9 bases remaining between them. The CDR3 is 11 residues long. The CDR3 region has the DNA TGTGCCAGCAGCGCCAGTGTGGGCTACACCTTC. This codes for CASSASVGYTF.

V gene TRBV12-5 combines with J gene TRBJ2-7, with TRBD2 identical over 8 bases. Losses at the gene ends were 3 bases for V and 4 bases for J; bases not matched to a gene: 5. This CDR3 region has 14 residues. From germline, CDR1 is LGHNT and CDR2 FRNRAP. This CDR3 reads CASGLIGGGYEQYF. The CDR3 DNA follows: TGTGCTAGTGGTTTAATCGGGGGGGGATACGAGCAGTACTTC.

Concerning this clone: Within the sample, other DNA sequences also encode this same CDR3. The rearrangement uses TRBV5-1 and TRBJ1-4; TRBD1 agrees at 7 bases. J gave up 4 bases and V 0 bases, and 0 bases lay outside the gene matches. Germline loops: CDR1 SGHRS, CDR2 YFSETQ. The CDR3 consists of 14 residues. Here the CDR3 reads CASSLGQGNEKLFF. CDR3 bases: TGCGCCAGCAGCTTGGGACAGGGTAATGAAAAACTGTTTTTT.

This clone appeared a single time. The rearrangement links TRBV19 to TRBJ2-2, with TRBD1 identical over 7 bases. Germline assignment: CDR1 LNHDA and CDR2 SQIVND (reference sequence). With V trimmed by 6 bases and J by 0 bases, 1 base remained unmatched. The CDR3 totals 14 residues. DNA of the CDR3: TGTGCCAGTAGAGACAGGGCGAACACCGGGGAGCTGTTTTTT. Amino acids: CASRDRANTGELFF.

CDR3 nucleotides: TGTGCCAGCAGCTTAGCTGCGGAAGGGGGATTTCAGTTCTTC. It translates to CASSLAAEGGFQFF. The V call is TRBV7-9, the J call TRBJ2-1; D may be TRBD1 (6 bases). There are 14 residues in the CDR3. V lost 0 bases and J lost 13, with 16 bases in between. Germline CDR1 SEHNR, CDR2 FQNEAQ (reference sequence).

This clone has a handful of counts. The genes are TRBV7-9 and TRBJ2-2; 7 positions agree with TRBD2. V dropped 4 bases and J dropped 6; count of bases not matched to a gene: 14. The germline V gene has CDR1 SEHNR and CDR2 FQNEAQ (reference sequence). The CDR3 runs to 17 residues. The CDR3 bases are TGTGCCAGCAGCTCTGGACTAGTAACTCGAAGCGCCGGGGAGCTGTTTTTT. It codes for CASSSGLVTRSAGELFF.

The rearrangement joins TRBV4-2 to TRBJ1-3; D remains ambiguous. CDR3 length equals 18 residues. From germline, CDR1 is LGHNA and CDR2 YNFKEQ. Trimming took 0 bases from V and 0 from J, leaving 15 bases between them. The CDR3 DNA is TGTGCCAGCAGCCAAGATAGCGCGGTGGGGAGCTCTGGAAACACCATATATTTT. It yields the protein CASSQDSAVGSSGNTIYF.

The chain carries TRBV19 and TRBJ1-6, with TRBD1 matching over 7 bases. V shed 5 bases and J 9 bases; nucleotides not matched to a gene: 16. CDR3 length: 17 amino acids. Germline assignment: CDR1 LNHDA and CDR2 SQIVND (reference sequence). In nucleotides, the CDR3 is TGTGCCAGTAGTCCCCTCACCTCCGGGACAGACTTTTCACCCCTCCACTTT. Residues: CASSPLTSGTDFSPLHF.

This clone was counted only a few times. The chain links TRBV25-1 to TRBJ1-2; no definite D call. Germline values: CDR1 MGHDK, CDR2 SYGVNS. The CDR3 is made up of 14 amino acids. The V end was cut by 1 base, the J end by 5 bases, with 11 bases between. CDR3 residues: CASSESAARYGYTF. The CDR3 bases are TGTGCCAGCAGTGAATCCGCAGCTAGATATGGCTACACCTTC.

In its sample, this clone was seen a few times. The V gene is TRBV5-5, the J gene TRBJ1-3; TRBD1 matches at 7 bases. The germline V gene has CDR1 SGHKS and CDR2 YYEKEE (reference sequence). The CDR3 is made up of 15 amino acids. V lost 6 bases, J lost 2 bases, and 8 bases stayed unmatched. The CDR3 region is CASITGESPGNTIYF. CDR3 DNA: TGTGCCAGCATTACAGGGGAGTCCCCTGGAAACACCATATATTTT.

The chain links TRBV27 to TRBJ2-2; D perhaps matches TRBD1 (6 bases). With 7 bases removed from V and 3 bases from J, the gap between germline ends came to 12 bases. Per germline, CDR1 MNHEY and CDR2 SMNVEV (reference sequence). The length of the CDR3 is 14 residues. The CDR3 sequence is CASNGRGHTGELFF. CDR3 DNA: TGTGCCAGCAACGGCAGGGGACACACCGGGGAGCTGTTTTTT.

The chain links TRBV6-5 to TRBJ1-1; TRBD1 aligns across 10 bases. The V and J ends lost 6 bases and 9 bases, in that order; junction bases with no gene match: 4. This CDR3 is 12 amino acids long. Germline values: CDR1 MNHEY, CDR2 SVGAGI. For the CDR3, the DNA is TGTGCCAGCAGACCAGACAGGGGGCAAGCTTTCTTT. Amino acid sequence: CASRPDRGQAFF.

The V and J genes are TRBV5-1 and TRBJ2-5; D gene ambiguous. The germline V gene encodes CDR1 SGHRS and CDR2 YFSETQ. V lost 2 bases and J 5 bases, leaving 13 bases between the germline ends. This CDR3 has 14 residues. In DNA, the CDR3 is TGCGCCAGCAGCTTTAGGCAGGTCTCGGAGACCCAGTACTTC. This encodes CASSFRQVSETQYF.

The chain carries TRBV7-2 and TRBJ2-5; 7 bases are a match to TRBD2. The CDR3 sequence is 13 residues long. Losses at the gene ends were 5 bases for V and 4 bases for J; bases not matched to a gene: 4. Germline assignment: CDR1 SGHTA and CDR2 FQGNSA. The CDR3 DNA reads TGTGCCAGCAGCGCCGGGAGGAGAGAGACCCAGTACTTC. The encoded protein is CASSAGRRETQYF.

The chain combines TRBV30 with TRBJ1-4; D is unresolved. Germline CDR1 GTSNPN, CDR2 SVGIG (reference sequence). CDR3 length equals 12 residues. Trimming pared 5 bases from V and 5 bases from J, leaving 9 bases between. The CDR3 coding sequence is TGTGCCTGGTTCACAGAAAATGAAAAACTGTTTTTT. Its translation: CAWFTENEKLFF.

This clone was observed a handful of times. The chain combines TRBV5-4 with TRBJ1-2; 10 positions match TRBD1. In germline, CDR1 is SGHNT, CDR2 YYREEE (reference sequence). With 0 bases clipped from V and 4 bases from J, the junction kept 15 bases outside the gene matches. The CDR3 totals 19 residues. The CDR3 protein is CASSLGQGAFTAPSYGYTF. The CDR3 DNA is TGTGCCAGCAGCTTGGGACAGGGGGCTTTTACCGCCCCGAGCTATGGCTACACCTTC.

The CDR3 is CASSLAGMKTPSTDTQYF. The CDR3 DNA follows: TGTGCCAGCAGTTTGGCCGGGATGAAAACCCCTAGCACAGATACGCAGTATTTT. V and J are TRBV27 and TRBJ2-3, with D possibly matching TRBD2 (5 bases). The germline gives CDR1 MNHEY, CDR2 SMNVEV (reference sequence). V lost 3 bases, J lost 0 bases, and 19 bases lay in between. CDR3 size: 18 residues.

CDR3 protein: CASSLWGDNEQFF. The DNA for the CDR3 is TGTGCCAGCAGCTTATGGGGGGACAATGAGCAGTTCTTC. The chain couples TRBV5-6 to TRBJ2-1; a possible D gene is TRBD2 (6 bases). V dropped 2 bases and J dropped 5 bases, with 8 bases sitting between them. Germline CDR1 reads SGHDT; CDR2 reads YYEEEE. This CDR3 has 13 residues.

The chain is built from TRBV7-2 and TRBJ1-6; 9 nucleotides match TRBD1. Germline values: CDR1 SGHTA, CDR2 FQGNSA. Unmatched junction bases numbered 6, after V lost 5 bases and J lost 7 bases. CDR3 length: 15 residues. The CDR3: CASSPRTGENSPLHF. The DNA for the CDR3 is TGTGCCAGCAGCCCGCGGACAGGGGAAAATTCACCCCTCCACTTT.

This chain uses TRBV7-9 with TRBJ2-2; possibly TRBD1 for D (5 bases). Germline-derived CDR1 and CDR2 are SEHNR and FQNEAQ (reference sequence). There are 13 residues in the CDR3. Trimming cost V 3 bases and J 8 bases, with 10 bases left between them. This CDR3 reads CASSFLRVGELFF. CDR3 in DNA: TGTGCCAGCAGCTTTCTCAGGGTAGGGGAGCTGTTTTTT. The full variable domain, its missing parts supplied by reference TRBV7-9 and TRBJ2-2, is DTGVSQNPRHKITKRGQNVTFRCDPISEHNRLYWYRQTLGQGPEFLTYFQNEAQLEKSRLLSDRFSAERPKGSFSTLEIQRTEQGDSAMYLCASSFLRVGELFFGEGSRLTVL.

V is TRBV6-1 and J is TRBJ1-5; the match to TRBD1 covers 10 bases. Germline V gene sequence: CDR1 MNHNS, CDR2 SASEGT. This CDR3 has 15 amino acids. V lost 3 bases and J lost 7; bases outside the gene matches: 6. CDR3 in DNA: TGTGCCAGCAGTGAGCTGACAGGGGGCGGACAGCCCCAGCATTTT. It codes for CASSELTGGGQPQHF.

The J gene is TRBJ2-5, the V gene TRBV5-1; TRBD1 agrees at 8 bases. CDR3 length: 14 residues. Germline V gene data show CDR1 as SGHRS and CDR2 as YFSETQ. Trimming at V came to 4 bases and at J to 4 bases, leaving 6 bases not matched to a gene. Here the CDR3 DNA reads TGCGCCAGCAGCCTGACCACAGGGGGAGAGACCCAGTACTTC. Translated, it gives CASSLTTGGETQYF. Looking up the rest from reference TRBV5-1 and TRBJ2-5 gives the full variable domain: KAGVTQTPRYLIKTRGQQVTLSCSPISGHRSVSWYQQTPGQGLQFLFEYFSETQRNKGNFPGRFSGRQFSNSRSEMNVSTLELGDSALYLCASSLTTGGETQYFGPGTRLLVL.

The rearrangement joins TRBV11-2 to TRBJ2-3, with D possibly being TRBD2 (6 bases). The ends were cut back, 6 bases at V and 5 bases at J, with 15 bases in the middle. The germline V gene has CDR1 SGHAT and CDR2 FQNNGV. The CDR3 length is 14 residues. The chain's CDR3 is CASSGIWGEDTQYF. CDR3 in DNA: TGTGCCAGCAGTGGGATTTGGGGGGAAGATACGCAGTATTTT.

This rearrangement joins TRBV5-1 to TRBJ2-3; weak D call: TRBD1 (5 bases). Trimming left V 0 bases short and J 0 bases short, with 11 bases between. The V gene's germline CDR1 is SGHRS and CDR2 YFSETQ. The CDR3 contains 16 residues. CDR3 amino acids: CASSLEGASSTDTQYF. CDR3 nucleotides: TGCGCCAGCAGCTTGGAAGGGGCATCAAGCACAGATACGCAGTATTTT. Full variable domain (rest looked up from reference TRBV5-1 and TRBJ2-3): KAGVTQTPRYLIKTRGQQVTLSCSPISGHRSVSWYQQTPGQGLQFLFEYFSETQRNKGNFPGRFSGRQFSNSRSEMNVSTLELGDSALYLCASSLEGASSTDTQYFGPGTRLTVL.

The genes are TRBV9 and TRBJ1-5, with 10 bases aligning to TRBD1. V shed 0 bases and J 1 base; nucleotides not matched to a gene: 7. This CDR3 has 18 amino acids. Germline CDR1 reads SGDLS; CDR2 reads YYNGEE. CDR3 in amino acids: CASSVGPGQGESNQPQHF. CDR3 coding DNA: TGTGCCAGCAGCGTAGGGCCCGGACAGGGGGAGAGCAATCAGCCCCAGCATTTT.